This passage covers 20 T cell receptor beta chains from one sample sequenced in a study of PD-1 blockade in classical Hodgkin lymphoma. The time point here: cycle 4 day 1 (C4D1), after about 6 weeks of nivolumab. Following autologous stem cell transplantation, relapse occurred in every patient, and exposure to brentuximab vedotin varied. Profiling relied on immunoSEQ multiplex PCR, and the TCRdb table lists in-frame clones only, not all of them. This table has 25,000 to 35,000 clones, about 70% appearing once. The source was peripheral blood mononuclear cells (PBMCs), collected before the fourth cycle of nivolumab. These receptor sequences come from a human donor with classical Hodgkin lymphoma.

V usage is TRBV5-4 and J usage is TRBJ1-1; a weak D match, TRBD1 (6 bases). V lost 4 bases to trimming and J lost 0 bases, with 25 bases between them. This CDR3 contains 19 residues. Germline values: CDR1 SGHNT, CDR2 YYREEE (reference sequence). CDR3 protein: CASSPPRGRPSSMNTEAFF. CDR3 nucleotides: TGTGCCAGCAGCCCACCCAGGGGCCGCCCGTCGTCCATGAACACTGAAGCTTTCTTT.

This clone was recorded once. This rearrangement joins TRBV28 to TRBJ1-1, with TRBD1 matching 10 bases. Per germline, CDR1 MDHEN and CDR2 SYDVKM. The ends lost 1 base at V and 6 bases at J; junction bases unmatched: 2. This CDR3 is 14 amino acids long. CDR3 sequence reads: CASSLLGTGAEAFF. CDR3 coding DNA: TGTGCCAGCAGTTTATTGGGGACAGGGGCTGAAGCTTTCTTT.

This clone was counted a single time. This rearrangement joins TRBV15 to TRBJ1-1; no clear D gene. Germline lookup yields CDR1 LNHNV and CDR2 YYDKDF (reference sequence). The germline V and J ends were trimmed by 5 bases and 1 base, with 17 bases remaining between them. The CDR3 sequence is 16 residues long. DNA for the CDR3: TGTGCCACCAGCTCCCGGGCGATCCCAGGGAACACTGAAGCTTTCTTT. It yields the protein CATSSRAIPGNTEAFF.

DNA of the CDR3: TGTGCCAGTAGCCTCGGACAGGGGGGTAGCACAGATACGCAGTATTTT. Protein product: CASSLGQGGSTDTQYF. This chain joins TRBV19 and TRBJ2-3, with TRBD1 matching over 10 bases. With 6 bases clipped from V and 0 bases from J, the junction kept 6 bases outside the gene matches. CDR3 length: 16 amino acids. In germline, CDR1 is LNHDA, CDR2 SQIVND (reference sequence).

The genes are TRBV19 and TRBJ1-1; D is unclear. The CDR3 contains 14 residues. CDR1 and CDR2 (germline): LNHDA, SQIVND (reference sequence). The germline V and J ends were trimmed by 5 bases and 0 bases, with 10 bases remaining between them. CDR3 DNA sequence: TGTGCCAGTAGTTTGGGCAGCATGAACACTGAAGCTTTCTTT. Protein product: CASSLGSMNTEAFF.

The gene calls are TRBV7-6 and TRBJ1-1, with D unresolved. The germline V gene has CDR1 SGHVS and CDR2 FNYEAQ. This CDR3 is built from 18 residues. V lost 0 bases and J 1 base, leaving 18 bases between the germline ends. CDR3 coding DNA: TGTGCCAGCAGCTTAGCGAAGGAGATAGCACCTTCGAACACTGAAGCTTTCTTT. This gives the protein CASSLAKEIAPSNTEAFF.

V and J are TRBV5-1 and TRBJ1-5, with a weak D call TRBD1 (6 bases). This CDR3 contains 13 residues. V lost 5 bases, J lost 0 bases, and 6 bases lay in between. CDR1 is SGHRS and CDR2 is YFSETQ in the germline V gene. Here the CDR3 reads CASRDSSNQPQHF. CDR3 nucleotides: TGCGCCAGCAGGGACAGTAGCAATCAGCCCCAGCATTTT.

The V gene is TRBV7-9, the J gene TRBJ2-7, with 11 bases lining up with TRBD2. The germline V gene has CDR1 SEHNR and CDR2 FQNEAQ (reference sequence). After removal of 5 bases from V and 2 bases from J, the junction contained 5 bases not matched to a gene. The CDR3 runs 15 residues. As DNA, the CDR3 is TGTGCCAGCAGCGGTAGCGGGAGGGAAGCCTACGAGCAGTACTTC. Its protein is CASSGSGREAYEQYF.

The CDR3 DNA reads as TGTGCCAGCAGTTACTCCTTGAGGAGCTCTGGAAACACCATATATTTT. Translating gives CASSYSLRSSGNTIYF. This rearrangement joins TRBV6-5 to TRBJ1-3, with unresolved D. V was shortened by 0 bases and J by 0 bases, with 9 bases between the two germline ends. Germline-derived CDR1 and CDR2 are MNHEY and SVGAGI. This CDR3 is built from 16 residues.

The CDR3 is CASKLAESYNEQFF. The CDR3 DNA reads as TGTGCCAGCAAACTAGCGGAGTCCTACAATGAGCAGTTCTTC. V and J are TRBV19 and TRBJ2-1, with 8 bases fitting TRBD2. The J segment lost 1 base and the V segment lost 9 bases, leaving 5 bases of the junction unmatched. The germline V gene has CDR1 LNHDA and CDR2 SQIVND (reference sequence). The CDR3 runs 14 residues.

J is TRBJ1-2 and V is TRBV18; a weak D match, TRBD1 (6 bases). V dropped 1 base and J dropped 7 bases, with 10 bases sitting between them. CDR1 is KGHSH, CDR2 LQKENI, per germline. This CDR3 is 13 amino acids long. The CDR3 region has the DNA TGTGCCAGCTCACCACAGGGGGATAGTGGCTACACCTTC. Amino acids: CASSPQGDSGYTF. The whole variable domain, filled in from reference TRBV18 and TRBJ1-2, reads NAGVMQNPRHLVRRRGQEARLRCSPMKGHSHVYWYRQLPEEGLKFMVYLQKENIIDESGMPKERFSAEFPKEGPSILRIQQVVRGDSAAYFCASSPQGDSGYTFGSGTRLTVV.

The genes are TRBV30 and TRBJ2-5, with D perhaps TRBD1 (7 bases). Trimming stripped 5 bases from V and 3 bases from J, with 19 bases between. Germline V gene data show CDR1 as GTSNPN and CDR2 as SVGIG (reference sequence). The CDR3 spans 15 residues. This chain's CDR3 is CAWDRDGGLKETQYF. The CDR3 coding sequence is TGTGCCTGGGACAGGGACGGAGGGCTCAAAGAGACCCAGTACTTC.

The CDR3 region has the DNA TGTGCCAGCAGCTTAATAGGCCTAACGAACACTGAAGCTTTCTTT. This sequence encodes CASSLIGLTNTEAFF. V and J are TRBV7-3 and TRBJ1-1; D unresolved. The V end was cut by 1 base, the J end by 1 base, with 10 bases between. This CDR3 has 15 residues. Looked up from germline, CDR1 is SGHTA and CDR2 is FQGTGA.

The V call is TRBV19, the J call TRBJ2-7, with 9 bases that match TRBD2. The CDR3 totals 13 residues. V lost 8 bases, J lost 6 bases, and 8 bases stayed unmatched. The V gene's germline CDR1 is LNHDA and CDR2 SQIVND (reference sequence). The CDR3 DNA follows: TGTGCCAGTGCAATAGCGGGAGCTGGCGAGCAGTACTTC. Protein: CASAIAGAGEQYF.

J is TRBJ2-1 and V is TRBV18; 11 positions agree with TRBD1. Germline V CDR1 and CDR2: KGHSH, LQKENI. This CDR3 has 19 residues. With 1 base clipped from V and 4 bases from J, the junction kept 12 bases outside the gene matches. DNA for the CDR3: TGTGCCAGCTCACCACGGTATCGGGAAGGACAGGGGGCTTACAATGAGCAGTTCTTC. The encoded protein is CASSPRYREGQGAYNEQFF.

V gene TRBV27 combines with J gene TRBJ2-2; D possibly corresponds to TRBD1 (5 bases). The CDR3 spans 14 residues. Trimming pared 4 bases from V and 2 bases from J, leaving 8 bases between. The germline CDR1 and CDR2 sequences are MNHEY and SMNVEV (reference sequence). CDR3 nucleotide sequence: TGTGCCAGCAGTTACAGGCCTAACACCGGGGAGCTGTTTTTT. The encoded protein is CASSYRPNTGELFF.

This clone was counted a few times. This rearrangement joins TRBV27 to TRBJ2-7; 10 bases agree with TRBD2. Germline assignment: CDR1 MNHEY and CDR2 SMNVEV (reference sequence). The V segment lost 5 bases and the J segment 2 bases; nucleotides outside the gene matches: 6. The CDR3 is 15 residues long. This CDR3 reads CASSQTSGATYEQYF. As DNA, the CDR3 is TGTGCCAGCAGTCAAACTAGCGGGGCAACCTACGAGCAGTACTTC.

V and J are TRBV14 and TRBJ1-2; the D is unclear. There are 14 residues in the CDR3. The V end was cut by 0 bases, the J end by 9 bases, with 14 bases between. Germline assignment: CDR1 SGHDN and CDR2 FVKESK. CDR3 in DNA: TGTGCCAGCAGCCAAGATTTGGTGGGTAGGAGCTACACCTTC. Amino acid sequence: CASSQDLVGRSYTF.

The gene calls are TRBV5-1 and TRBJ2-1, with D perhaps given as TRBD1 or TRBD2 (5 bases each). CDR1 SGHRS and CDR2 YFSETQ come from the germline V gene. Trimming took off 0 bases at V and 6 bases at J, with 13 bases between the two ends. This CDR3 has 15 residues. CDR3 nucleotides: TGCGCCAGCAGCTTGGGGGGGACCGCCACCAATGAGCAGTTCTTC. The encoded protein is CASSLGGTATNEQFF.

This clone was detected only a few times. The V call is TRBV5-1, the J call TRBJ1-2; D call uncertain. The ends were cut back, 0 bases at V and 7 bases at J, with 10 bases in the middle. The CDR3 consists of 13 residues. CDR1 SGHRS and CDR2 YFSETQ come from the germline V gene. CDR3 nucleotide sequence: TGCGCCAGCAGCTTGGGCATCGCCGGTGGCTACACCTTC. It is translated as CASSLGIAGGYTF.